This TCR beta chain was captured in a study of cytomegalovirus exposure and HLA in healthy donors (TCRdb year 2017). Broadly, across the study: According to a later analysis, one platform produced both the 120 validation repertoires and the 730 or so repertoires of the first cohort. The study was designed to test whether signatures of past pathogen exposure could be identified by cataloging public T cell receptors. Besides the first cohort of 666 subjects, a separate validation cohort made up of over 95 different subjects was used. To predict cytomegalovirus infection status, the study brought together high-throughput TCR immunosequencing, statistical association of individual TCRs with disease status, and machine learning. Beyond this particular receptor, the publication reports: Of the cluster scores, approximately 95% were above 0 in a later analysis, which found that TCRs clustered in the first cohort also tended to co-occur in the approximately 120 validation repertoires. A few of the identified cytomegalovirus-associated TCR beta chains were confirmed in vitro to be specific for cytomegalovirus antigens. Cytomegalovirus status was reported to be diagnosed by the classifier with high specificity and sensitivity in both the original and validation cohorts. According to the authors, the approach could potentially be generalized to other disease states and immunological phenotypes. While some public TCRs were present in many individuals, most TCR sequences turned up only very rarely across donors. All 130 or so repertoires were used to score co-occurrence in the validation cohort in a later analysis, because that analysis had no HLA typing for the cohort. The study gave a list of 150 to 200 TCR beta chains associated with cytomegalovirus.

Library preparation used the immunoSEQ multiplex PCR assay. Per the authors' processing: To diagnose cytomegalovirus status from the catalog of TCR beta chain sequences, a statistical classification framework was built. Here the immuneACCESS table is served through TCRdb, limited to in-frame sequences with V and J called. Missing clones are a known gap in these copies; in checked studies unresolved V genes cover under half, and the rest lacks a known reason. V, J and clone size are those of that table, while D and trimming were read from the DNA. The sample has some 110,000 clones on record, less than 90% of them singletons. Of the sample, 4.4% falls within the top ten clones. The CDR3 runs 16 residues from the cysteine to the phenylalanine. Only the CDR3 part of the read is kept: 48 bases, read in frame from the first base. V is cut back by 3 bases and J by 2 bases, with 3 bases in the junction unmatched. The germline V gene sets CDR1 to MRHNA and CDR2 to SNTAGT.

Donors formed part of the validation cohort, which comprised approximately 130 subjects and was distinct from the first cohort of 666 subjects. Concerning this clone itself: Its antigen specificity is not known. Base qualities are missing; no much larger clone stands one base away.

The sequence joins TRBV6-4 to TRBJ2-3; 12 central nucleotides agree with TRBD2. This clonotype was sampled from a man aged 18 to 29 in good health and CMV-seropositive. The sample comprised PBMCs. This receptor has the CDR3 CASSEASGGATDTQYF. The DNA sequence reads TGTGCCAGCAGTGAGGCTAGCGGGGGGGCCACAGATACGCAGTATTTT.